Following are 20 T cell receptor beta chains from one sample sequenced in a study of blood T cell repertoires in COVID-19. Here immunoSEQ multiplex PCR was the method, and the copy in TCRdb shows in-frame clones only, minus some. The sample holds 70,000 or so clones, around 89% seen once. Material for sequencing was peripheral blood. The receptors derive from a man aged 55 to 70 with acute or convalescent COVID-19.

This clone turned up a few times. The J gene is TRBJ2-7, the V gene TRBV20-1; 9 bases fit TRBD1. The germline CDR1 and CDR2 sequences are DFQATT and SNEGSKA (reference sequence). CDR3 length: 15 amino acids. Trimming removed 3 bases from V and 3 bases from J; junction bases left unmatched: 9. The CDR3 protein is CSASTPTGGVYEQYF. The DNA of the CDR3 is TGCAGTGCTAGTACCCCCACAGGGGGCGTCTACGAGCAGTACTTC.

V gene TRBV7-6 combines with J gene TRBJ1-4; D possibly corresponds to TRBD1 (6 bases). V was clipped by 5 bases and J by 3 bases, with 16 bases between them. Germline V CDR1 and CDR2: SGHVS, FNYEAQ. The CDR3 covers 16 residues. In DNA, the CDR3 is TGTGCCAGCAGCCCCCTCCGGGCAGGGGCTAATGAAAAACTGTTTTTT. It is translated as CASSPLRAGANEKLFF.

The CDR3 protein is CASSRLRGLGEQFF. For the CDR3, the DNA is TGTGCCAGCAGCCGTCTGCGGGGGCTTGGTGAGCAGTTCTTC. The chain links TRBV14 to TRBJ2-1; possibly TRBD2 for D (7 bases). V was shortened by 4 bases and J by 9 bases, with 16 bases between the two germline ends. CDR1 and CDR2 from the germline V gene are SGHDN and FVKESK. The CDR3 runs to 14 residues. The variable domain in full, with the rest retrieved from reference TRBV14 and TRBJ2-1, is EAGVTQFPSHSVIEKGQTVTLRCDPISGHDNLYWYRRVMGKEIKFLLHFVKESKQDESGMPNNRFLAERTGGTYSTLKVQPAELEDSGVYFCASSRLRGLGEQFFGPGTRLTVL.

V and J are TRBV6-5 and TRBJ1-2; tentatively, D is TRBD1 (5 bases). V was shortened by 5 bases and J by 4 bases, with 11 bases between the two germline ends. The CDR3 runs 13 residues. CDR1 is MNHEY and CDR2 is SVGAGI in the germline V gene. The CDR3 loop reads CASSRRDGYGYTF. For the CDR3, the DNA is TGTGCCAGCAGTAGGCGGGACGGCTATGGCTACACCTTC.

The chain joins TRBV30 to TRBJ2-3; 8 bases agree with TRBD1. V gave up 4 bases and J gave up 6 bases; unmatched junction bases: 9. CDR3 length: 14 amino acids. Germline V gene data show CDR1 as GTSNPN and CDR2 as SVGIG (reference sequence). In DNA form, the CDR3 reads TGTGCCTGGATTGGGGCAGGGGGCTGGGATACGCAGTATTTT. Translation: CAWIGAGGWDTQYF.

This sequence joins TRBV6-1 and TRBJ1-4, with D maybe TRBD1 (6 bases). This CDR3 region has 14 residues. Germline CDR1 is MNHNS and CDR2 is SASEGT. Trimming left V 5 bases short and J 2 bases short, with 9 bases between. DNA of the CDR3: TGTGCCAGCAGTACAGGGTTGACTAATGAAAAACTGTTTTTT. Translation gives CASSTGLTNEKLFF.

A remark on this clone: In the same sample, other DNA sequences code for this CDR3. The chain combines TRBV11-2 with TRBJ2-7; the D gene is possibly TRBD2 (5 bases). Germline values: CDR1 SGHAT, CDR2 FQNNGV. This CDR3 is 12 amino acids long. The ends were cut back, 1 base at V and 4 bases at J, with 5 bases in the middle. CDR3 loop: CASSLAGYEQYF. CDR3 DNA sequence: TGTGCCAGCAGCTTAGCGGGGTACGAGCAGTACTTC.

This clone was observed once. This rearrangement joins TRBV28 to TRBJ1-1, with a possible D match to TRBD1 (6 bases). V lost 4 bases to trimming and J lost 4 bases, with 10 bases between them. This CDR3 region has 13 residues. Germline CDR1 and CDR2: MDHEN and SYDVKM. CDR3: CASSSGGPTEAFF. The CDR3 DNA reads TGTGCCAGCAGTTCCGGGGGGCCCACTGAAGCTTTCTTT.

This clone has a handful of counts. A read error may account for a junction end that differs from germline. This chain joins TRBV6-1 and TRBJ1-1, with no clear D. CDR1 is MNHNS, CDR2 SASEGT, per germline. The CDR3 loop spans 12 amino acids. The CDR3 DNA follows: TGTGCCAGCAGCCCTATCGACACCGAAGCTTTCTTT. Translating it yields CASSPIDTEAFF.

The chain couples TRBV30 to TRBJ2-7; D gene uncertain. V lost 5 bases to trimming and J lost 6 bases, with 11 bases between them. Germline values: CDR1 GTSNPN, CDR2 SVGIG (reference sequence). This CDR3 has 11 residues. This CDR3 reads CAWSAGSEQYF. In DNA, the CDR3 is TGTGCCTGGTCTGCCGGGTCCGAGCAGTACTTC.

The chain uses TRBV6-5 and TRBJ2-1; 9 bases align to TRBD2. V shed 7 bases, J shed 5 bases, and the junction held 6 bases outside the gene matches. Germline V lookup: CDR1 MNHEY, CDR2 SVGAGI. The CDR3 loop spans 14 amino acids. The CDR3, as DNA: TGTGCCAGCACCGCTAGCGGGATCCACAATGAGCAGTTCTTC. Encoded protein: CASTASGIHNEQFF.

The chain combines TRBV7-9 with TRBJ2-7; no definite D call. Trimming stripped 2 bases from V and 6 bases from J, with 11 bases between. Germline CDR1 and CDR2: SEHNR and FQNEAQ (reference sequence). The CDR3 is 13 amino acids. The CDR3 here is CASSLRGLREQYF. CDR3 DNA sequence: TGTGCCAGCAGCTTACGCGGCTTGCGCGAGCAGTACTTC.

This chain links TRBV7-2 with TRBJ1-5; maybe TRBD1 (6 bases). This CDR3 spans 15 amino acids. Germline lookup yields CDR1 SGHTA and CDR2 FQGNSA. With 2 bases removed from V and 2 bases from J, the gap between germline ends came to 10 bases. CDR3 in DNA: TGTGCCAGCAGCTTAAGCAGGGGCGGCAATCAGCCCCAGCATTTT. Protein product: CASSLSRGGNQPQHF.

The chain combines TRBV7-3 with TRBJ2-1; D perhaps matches TRBD2 (6 bases). Per the germline V gene, CDR1 is SGHTA and CDR2 is FQGTGA. V was shortened by 3 bases and J by 13 bases, with 13 bases between the two germline ends. CDR3 length: 12 amino acids. The CDR3 DNA reads TGTGCCAGCAGCTTTAGTTATGGACTACAGTTCTTC. It codes for CASSFSYGLQFF. Complete variable domain (other parts from reference TRBV7-3 and TRBJ2-1): GAGVSQTPSNKVTEKGKYVELRCDPISGHTALYWYRQSLGQGPEFLIYFQGTGAADDSGLPNDRFFAVRPEGSVSTLKIQRTERGDSAVYLCASSFSYGLQFFGPGTRLTVL.

This chain connects TRBV5-1 to TRBJ2-7, with 12 bases matching TRBD2. This CDR3 is 16 amino acids long. V was clipped by 0 bases and J by 4 bases; unmatched bases: 5. Germline V gene lookup returns CDR1 SGHRS and CDR2 YFSETQ. Here the CDR3 reads CASSLGRTSGVYEQYF. CDR3 bases: TGCGCCAGCAGCTTGGGGAGGACTAGCGGGGTTTACGAGCAGTACTTC.

The rearrangement uses TRBV29-1 and TRBJ2-7; 12 nucleotides agree with TRBD1. V was pared by 7 bases and J by 6 bases, with 10 bases of the junction left unmatched. Germline values: CDR1 SQVTM, CDR2 ANQGSEA. The CDR3 spans 14 residues. The CDR3 DNA reads TGCAGCGCCGGATCGGGACAGGGGGCAAGCGAGCAGTACTTC. This gives the protein CSAGSGQGASEQYF.

This sequence joins TRBV2 and TRBJ2-1, with 13 nucleotides matching TRBD2. J lost 7 bases, V lost 6 bases, and 6 bases had no gene match. From germline, CDR1 is SNHLY and CDR2 FYNNEI. The CDR3 consists of 15 residues. The CDR3 DNA reads TGTGCCAGCAGACTAACTAGCGGGGGGGCAAATGAGCAGTTCTTC. Its protein is CASRLTSGGANEQFF.

CDR3 bases: TGTGCCAGCAGCTTGGGATTGCCGGGACAGGGGAAAAGGGGTGGCTACACCTTC. This gives the protein CASSLGLPGQGKRGGYTF. The V gene is TRBV5-6, the J gene TRBJ1-2, with 10 bases that match TRBD1. The CDR3 extends over 18 amino acids. CDR1 SGHDT and CDR2 YYEEEE come from the germline V gene. Losses at the gene ends were 0 bases for V and 7 bases for J; bases not matched to a gene: 15.

V is TRBV13 and J is TRBJ2-2; D is possibly TRBD2 (6 bases). Germline V gene sequence: CDR1 PRHDT, CDR2 FYEKMQ (reference sequence). V lost 7 bases and J lost 6, with 12 bases in between. There are 13 residues in the CDR3. The DNA for the CDR3 is TGTGCCAGCAAGGGCGGGGCGGCCGGGGAGCTGTTTTTT. It specifies CASKGGAAGELFF.

In its sample, this clone was seen many times. The rearrangement joins TRBV5-1 to TRBJ2-3; no firm D call. CDR3 length: 15 amino acids. V lost 0 bases to trimming and J lost 1 base, with 9 bases between them. The germline CDR1 and CDR2 sequences are SGHRS and YFSETQ. The CDR3 sequence: CASSLGHLGTDTQYF. CDR3 coding DNA: TGCGCCAGCAGCTTGGGACATCTCGGCACAGATACGCAGTATTTT.